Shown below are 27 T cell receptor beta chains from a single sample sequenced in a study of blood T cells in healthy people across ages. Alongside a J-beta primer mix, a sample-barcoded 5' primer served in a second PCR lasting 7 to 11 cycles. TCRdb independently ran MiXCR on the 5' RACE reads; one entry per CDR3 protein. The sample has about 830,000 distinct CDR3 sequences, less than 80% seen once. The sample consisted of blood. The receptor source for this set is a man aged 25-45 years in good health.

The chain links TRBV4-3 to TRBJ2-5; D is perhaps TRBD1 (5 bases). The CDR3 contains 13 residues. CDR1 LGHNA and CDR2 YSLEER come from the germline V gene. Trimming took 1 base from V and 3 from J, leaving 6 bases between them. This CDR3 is CASSQGQKETQYF. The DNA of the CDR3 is TGCGCCAGCAGCCAAGGACAGAAAGAGACCCAGTACTTC.

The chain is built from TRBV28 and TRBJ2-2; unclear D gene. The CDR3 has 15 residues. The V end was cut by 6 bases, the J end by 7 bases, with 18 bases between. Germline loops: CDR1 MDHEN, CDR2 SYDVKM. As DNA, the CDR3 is TGTGCCAGCAGCCATCCTTATCTAGATCTCGGGGAGCTGTTTTTT. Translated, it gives CASSHPYLDLGELFF.

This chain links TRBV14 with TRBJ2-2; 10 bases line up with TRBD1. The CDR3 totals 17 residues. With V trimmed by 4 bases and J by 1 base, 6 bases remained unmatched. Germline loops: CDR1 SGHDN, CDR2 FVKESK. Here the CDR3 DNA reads TGTGCCAGCAGCCCATGGACAGGGGGATTGAACACCGGGGAGCTGTTTTTT. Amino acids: CASSPWTGGLNTGELFF.

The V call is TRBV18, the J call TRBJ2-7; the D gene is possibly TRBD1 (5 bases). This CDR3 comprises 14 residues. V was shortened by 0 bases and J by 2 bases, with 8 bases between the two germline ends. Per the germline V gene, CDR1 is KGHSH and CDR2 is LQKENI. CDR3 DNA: TGTGCCAGCTCACCACCAGGGGTGGCCTACGAGCAGTACTTC. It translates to CASSPPGVAYEQYF.

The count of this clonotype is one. This CDR3 reads CSARTPELAGSEQFF. As DNA, the CDR3 is TGCAGTGCTAGAACGCCGGAACTAGCGGGGAGTGAGCAGTTCTTC. The chain couples TRBV20-1 to TRBJ2-1; 10 bases map to TRBD2. The CDR3 contains 15 residues. The junction had 10 bases not matched to a gene; V was cut back by 2 bases and J by 9 bases. The germline gives CDR1 DFQATT, CDR2 SNEGSKA (reference sequence).

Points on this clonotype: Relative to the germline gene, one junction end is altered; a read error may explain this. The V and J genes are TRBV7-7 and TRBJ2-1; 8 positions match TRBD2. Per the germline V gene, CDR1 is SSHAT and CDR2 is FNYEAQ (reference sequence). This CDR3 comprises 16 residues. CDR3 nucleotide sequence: TGTGCTAGCAGCTGGGGTCTTAGCGGGGACTACAATGAGCAGTTCTTC. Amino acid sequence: CASSWGLSGDYNEQFF. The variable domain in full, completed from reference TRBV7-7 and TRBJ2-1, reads GAGVSQSPRYKVTKRGQDVTLRCDPISSHATLYWYQQALGQGPEFLTYFNYEAQPDKSGLPSDRFSAERPEGSISTLTIQRTEQRDSAMYRCASSWGLSGDYNEQFFGPGTRLTVL.

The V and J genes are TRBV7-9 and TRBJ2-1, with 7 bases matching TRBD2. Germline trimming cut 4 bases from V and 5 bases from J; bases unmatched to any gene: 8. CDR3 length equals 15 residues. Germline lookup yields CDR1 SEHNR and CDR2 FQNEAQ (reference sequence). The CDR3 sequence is CASSSPGLPNNEQFF. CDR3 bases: TGTGCCAGCAGCTCCCCGGGACTACCCAACAATGAGCAGTTCTTC.

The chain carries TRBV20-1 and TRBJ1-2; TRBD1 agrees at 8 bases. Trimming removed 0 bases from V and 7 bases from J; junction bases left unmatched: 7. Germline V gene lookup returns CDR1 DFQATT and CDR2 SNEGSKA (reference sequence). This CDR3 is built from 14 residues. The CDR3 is CSARDSSRGLGYTF. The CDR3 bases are TGCAGTGCTAGAGATTCGTCCAGGGGGCTTGGCTACACCTTC.

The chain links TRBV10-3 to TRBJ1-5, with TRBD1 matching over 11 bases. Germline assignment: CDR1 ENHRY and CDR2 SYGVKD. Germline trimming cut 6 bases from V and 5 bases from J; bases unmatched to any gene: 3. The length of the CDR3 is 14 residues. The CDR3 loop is CAISGTGGDQPQHF. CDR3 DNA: TGTGCCATCAGCGGGACAGGGGGTGATCAGCCCCAGCATTTT.

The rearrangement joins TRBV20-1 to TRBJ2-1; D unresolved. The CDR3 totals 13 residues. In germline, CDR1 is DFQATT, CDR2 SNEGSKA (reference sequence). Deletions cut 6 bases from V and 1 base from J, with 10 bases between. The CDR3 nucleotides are TGCAGTGCAACAGTGGGATCCTACAATGAGCAGTTCTTC. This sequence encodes CSATVGSYNEQFF.

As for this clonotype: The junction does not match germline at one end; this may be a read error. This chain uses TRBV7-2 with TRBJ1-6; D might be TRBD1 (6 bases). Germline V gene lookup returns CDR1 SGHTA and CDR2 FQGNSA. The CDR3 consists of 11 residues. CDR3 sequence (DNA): TGTGCCCGCAGCAACCGGGACATCCTCCACTTT. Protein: CARSNRDILHF.

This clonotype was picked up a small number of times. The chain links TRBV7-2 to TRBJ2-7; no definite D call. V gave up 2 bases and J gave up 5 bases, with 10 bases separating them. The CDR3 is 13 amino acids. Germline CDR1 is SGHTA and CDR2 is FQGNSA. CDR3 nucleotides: TGTGCCAGCAGCTTAAATTTAATCAACGAGCAGTACTTC. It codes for CASSLNLINEQYF.

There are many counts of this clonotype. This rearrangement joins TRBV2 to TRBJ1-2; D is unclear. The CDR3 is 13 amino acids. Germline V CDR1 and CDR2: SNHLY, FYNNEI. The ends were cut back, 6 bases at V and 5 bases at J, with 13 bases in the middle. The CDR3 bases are TGTGCCAGCAGGGATGGAGTAGGGTATGGCTACACCTTC. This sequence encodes CASRDGVGYGYTF. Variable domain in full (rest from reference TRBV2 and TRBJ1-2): EPEVTQTPSHQVTQMGQEVILRCVPISNHLYFYWYRQILGQKVEFLVSFYNNEISEKSEIFDDQFSVERPDGSNFTLKIRSTKLEDSAMYFCASRDGVGYGYTFGSGTRLTVV.

CDR3 protein: CAISVEMSSYEQYF. As DNA, the CDR3 is TGTGCCATCAGTGTCGAGATGTCTTCCTACGAGCAGTACTTC. The chain has TRBV10-3 and TRBJ2-7; no clear D. Germline V gene lookup returns CDR1 ENHRY and CDR2 SYGVKD. Trimming shortened V by 4 bases and J by 1 base, and 11 bases separated the two germline ends. This CDR3 is built from 14 residues.

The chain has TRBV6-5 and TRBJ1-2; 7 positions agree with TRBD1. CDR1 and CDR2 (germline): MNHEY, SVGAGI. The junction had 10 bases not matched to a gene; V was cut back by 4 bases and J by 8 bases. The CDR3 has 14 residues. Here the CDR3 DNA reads TGTGCCAGCAGTTCCACCCAGGGGGTTCGCGGCTACACCTTC. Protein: CASSSTQGVRGYTF.

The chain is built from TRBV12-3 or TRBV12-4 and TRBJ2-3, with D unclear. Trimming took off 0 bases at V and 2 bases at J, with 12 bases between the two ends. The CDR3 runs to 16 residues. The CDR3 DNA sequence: TGTGCCAGCAGTTTAGCGAGACCCAGAGTCACAGATACGCAGTATTTT. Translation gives CASSLARPRVTDTQYF.

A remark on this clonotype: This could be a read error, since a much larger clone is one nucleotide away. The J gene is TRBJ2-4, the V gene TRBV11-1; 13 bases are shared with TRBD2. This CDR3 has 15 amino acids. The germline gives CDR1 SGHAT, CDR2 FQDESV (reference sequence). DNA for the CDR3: TGTGCCAGCAGCATGACTAGCGGGGGGAAAAGCATTCAGTACTTC. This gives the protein CASSMTSGGKSIQYF.

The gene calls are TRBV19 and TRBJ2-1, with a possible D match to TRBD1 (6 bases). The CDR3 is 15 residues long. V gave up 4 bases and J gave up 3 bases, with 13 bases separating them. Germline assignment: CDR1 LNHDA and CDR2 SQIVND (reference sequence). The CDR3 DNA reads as TGTGCCAGTAGTAGACAGGCGGTTGGCTACAATGAGCAGTTCTTC. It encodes CASSRQAVGYNEQFF.

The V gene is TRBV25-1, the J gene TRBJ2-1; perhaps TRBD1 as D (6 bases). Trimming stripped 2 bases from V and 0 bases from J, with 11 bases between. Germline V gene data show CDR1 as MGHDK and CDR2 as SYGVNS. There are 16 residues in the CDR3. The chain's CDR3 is CASSENRVGSYNEQFF. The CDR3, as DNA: TGTGCCAGCAGTGAAAACAGGGTAGGCTCCTACAATGAGCAGTTCTTC.

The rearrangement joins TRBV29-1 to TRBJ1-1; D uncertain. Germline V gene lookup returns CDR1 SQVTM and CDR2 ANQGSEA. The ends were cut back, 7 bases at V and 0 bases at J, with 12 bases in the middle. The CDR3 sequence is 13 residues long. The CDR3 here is CSAQVQMNTEAFF. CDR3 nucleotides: TGCAGCGCGCAAGTACAGATGAACACTGAAGCTTTCTTT.

CDR3 protein: CASSWVTVNTEAFF. In DNA form, the CDR3 reads TGTGCCAGCAGCTGGGTGACAGTGAACACTGAAGCTTTCTTT. The chain uses TRBV5-6 and TRBJ1-1; maybe TRBD1 (5 bases). Germline CDR1 and CDR2: SGHDT and YYEEEE. The V and J ends lost 3 bases and 0 bases respectively, with 9 bases between them. The CDR3 length is 14 residues.

CDR3 sequence (DNA): TGTGCCAGCAGCTTAGCCCAACAAACCGGGGAGCTGTTTTTT. Encoded protein: CASSLAQQTGELFF. The chain joins TRBV7-9 to TRBJ2-2; D ambiguous. V lost 0 bases to trimming and J lost 5 bases, with 7 bases between them. CDR1 and CDR2 from the germline V gene are SEHNR and FQNEAQ (reference sequence). This CDR3 is built from 14 residues.

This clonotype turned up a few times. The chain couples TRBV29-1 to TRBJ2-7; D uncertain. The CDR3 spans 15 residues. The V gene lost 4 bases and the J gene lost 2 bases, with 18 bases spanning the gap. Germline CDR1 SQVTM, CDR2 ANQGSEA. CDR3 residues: CSVGDHLLPTYEQYF. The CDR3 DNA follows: TGCAGCGTTGGGGATCATCTCCTCCCTACCTACGAGCAGTACTTC.

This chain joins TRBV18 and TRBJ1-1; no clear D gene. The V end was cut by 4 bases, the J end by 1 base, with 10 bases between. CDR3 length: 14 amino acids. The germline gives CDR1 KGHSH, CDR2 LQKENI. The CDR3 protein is CASSLSETNTEAFF. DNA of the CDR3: TGTGCCAGCTCACTGAGTGAAACGAACACTGAAGCTTTCTTT.

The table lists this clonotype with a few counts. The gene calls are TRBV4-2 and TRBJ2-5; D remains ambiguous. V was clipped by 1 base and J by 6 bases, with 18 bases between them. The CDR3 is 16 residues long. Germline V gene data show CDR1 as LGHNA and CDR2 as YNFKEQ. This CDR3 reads CASSQGSGSAEKTQYF. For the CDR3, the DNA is TGTGCCAGCAGCCAAGGGAGTGGGTCAGCCGAAAAGACCCAGTACTTC.

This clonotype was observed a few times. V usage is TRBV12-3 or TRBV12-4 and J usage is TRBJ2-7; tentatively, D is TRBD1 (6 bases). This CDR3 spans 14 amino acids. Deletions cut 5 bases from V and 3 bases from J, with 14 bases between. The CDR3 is CASSPTGGLYEQYF. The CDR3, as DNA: TGTGCCAGCAGTCCCACTGGGGGCCTCTACGAGCAGTACTTC.

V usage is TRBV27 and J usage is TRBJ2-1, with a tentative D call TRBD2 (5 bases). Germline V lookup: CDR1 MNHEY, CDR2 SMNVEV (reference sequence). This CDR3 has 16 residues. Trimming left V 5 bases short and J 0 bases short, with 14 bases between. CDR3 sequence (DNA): TGTGCCAGCAGTCCTTCGGGAACCGACTCCTACAATGAGCAGTTCTTC. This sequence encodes CASSPSGTDSYNEQFF.